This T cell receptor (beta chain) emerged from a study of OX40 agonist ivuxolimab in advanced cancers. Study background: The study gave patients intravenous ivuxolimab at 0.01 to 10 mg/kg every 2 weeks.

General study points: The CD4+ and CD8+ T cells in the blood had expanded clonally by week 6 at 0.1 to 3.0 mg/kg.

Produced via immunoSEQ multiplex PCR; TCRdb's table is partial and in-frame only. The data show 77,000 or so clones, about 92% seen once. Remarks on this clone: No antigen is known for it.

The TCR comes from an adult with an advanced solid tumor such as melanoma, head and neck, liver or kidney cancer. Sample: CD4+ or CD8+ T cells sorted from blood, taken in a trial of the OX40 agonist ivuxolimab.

The CDR3 sequence: CASRPGLNYEQYF. In DNA, the CDR3 is TGTGCCAGCAGGCCGGGACTAAACTACGAGCAGTACTTC. The rearrangement uses TRBV27 and TRBJ2-7, with TRBD2 identical over 7 bases. CDR1 and CDR2 from the germline V gene are MNHEY and SMNVEV (reference sequence). The CDR3 covers 13 residues. The ends lost 6 bases at V and 3 bases at J; junction bases unmatched: 5.